This T cell receptor (beta chain) was observed in a study of cytomegalovirus exposure and HLA in healthy donors. This clone occurred once. The study ran its PCR with 60 Vbeta and 13 Jbeta primers. Profiled with immunoSEQ multiplex PCR; TCRdb holds only in-frame clones, not every one. Of about 90,000 clones listed, roughly 60% are singletons. Sequencing was carried out using PBMCs. The source is a woman in her forties or fifties in good health and CMV-seropositive.

The CDR3 DNA reads as TGTGCCAGCAGCTTAGGGGCACTTACTAGCACAGATACGCAGTATTTT. This gives the protein CASSLGALTSTDTQYF. The chain couples TRBV7-6 to TRBJ2-3; D remains unclear. This CDR3 spans 16 amino acids. Germline-derived CDR1 and CDR2 are SGHVS and FNYEAQ. V shed 1 base and J shed 0 bases, with 11 bases lying between them.